The rows below give T cell receptor beta chains drawn from one sample of a study of cytomegalovirus exposure and HLA in healthy donors. Using immunoSEQ multiplex PCR, the repertoire was profiled, and TCRdb retains in-frame clones only, with some absent. The data contain around 190,000 clones, 65% to 85% of them seen just once; the ten biggest clones take up over 2%. The material sequenced was PBMCs. These receptor sequences come from a man aged 55 to 70 in good health and CMV-seronegative. The CDR3 runs from the conserved cysteine through the conserved F or W. The order of the fields is J gene, V gene, CDR3 protein.

J: TRBJ2-1
V: TRBV14
CDR3: CASSQDRFRGVNEQFF

J: TRBJ2-7
V: TRBV4-3
CDR3: CASSQDRGGRLYEQYF

J: TRBJ1-4
V: TRBV28
CDR3: CASGDRGRGVFF

J: TRBJ1-1
V: TRBV2
CDR3: CASCLYGLTGTEAFF

J: TRBJ2-4
V: TRBV19
CDR3: CASSIRLAGTLAKNIQYF

J: TRBJ2-5
V: TRBV2
CDR3: CASSEARETQYF

J: TRBJ2-3
V: TRBV7-3
CDR3: CASSSTSGPSDTQYF

J: TRBJ1-5
V: TRBV6-5
CDR3: CASRRGRDQPQHF

J: TRBJ1-1
V: TRBV6-5
CDR3: CASSYVGVNTEAFF

J: TRBJ1-1
V: TRBV5-1
CDR3: CASSQGQRNTEAFF

J: TRBJ1-3
V: TRBV30
CDR3: CAWSLGATIYF

J: TRBJ1-2
V: TRBV9
CDR3: CASSAPGAGGVYGYTF

J: TRBJ2-3
V: TRBV7-2
CDR3: CASSRDSSSTDTQYF

J: TRBJ1-3
V: TRBV5-8
CDR3: CASSLGARDGNTIYF

J: TRBJ2-5
V: TRBV7-3
CDR3: CASSFTGTGQETQYF

J: TRBJ2-7
V: TRBV7-3
CDR3: CASSLEAGVTYEQYF

J: TRBJ1-3
V: TRBV30
CDR3: CAWSPGDSGNTIYF

J: TRBJ1-4
V: TRBV19
CDR3: CASIGTVNEKLFF

J: TRBJ2-7
V: TRBV10-2
CDR3: CASRRGTSYEQYF

J: TRBJ2-7
V: TRBV29-1
CDR3: CSVRPGSYEQYF

J: TRBJ2-3
V: TRBV4-1
CDR3: CASSPYVADTQYF

J: TRBJ2-5
V: TRBV15
CDR3: CATSRAPGFNKETQYF

J: TRBJ2-7
V: TRBV7-2
CDR3: CASSLTTYEQYF

J: TRBJ1-2
V: TRBV6-6
CDR3: CASSHGGTGGSGGYTF

J: TRBJ2-3
V: TRBV6-1
CDR3: CASSGLAGASTDTQYF

J: TRBJ2-5
V: TRBV7-2
CDR3: CASSLSGDQETQYF

J: TRBJ1-3
V: TRBV19
CDR3: CASRREGQGGHTIYF

J: TRBJ2-7
V: TRBV28
CDR3: CASRGAGARYEQYF

J: TRBJ2-3
V: TRBV7-2
CDR3: CASSLATRFTDTQYF

J: TRBJ1-1
V: TRBV9
CDR3: CASSVGSGTVTEAFF